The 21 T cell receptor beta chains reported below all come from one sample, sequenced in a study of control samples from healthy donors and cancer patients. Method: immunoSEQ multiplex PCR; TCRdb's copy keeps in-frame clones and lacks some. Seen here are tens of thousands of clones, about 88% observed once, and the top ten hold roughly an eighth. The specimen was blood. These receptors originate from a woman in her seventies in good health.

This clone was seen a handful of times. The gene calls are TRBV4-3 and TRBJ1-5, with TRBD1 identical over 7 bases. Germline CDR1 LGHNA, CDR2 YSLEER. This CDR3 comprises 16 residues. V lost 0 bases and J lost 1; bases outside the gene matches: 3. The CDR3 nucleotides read TGCGCCAGCAGCCAAGATTGGGACAGCAGCAATCAGCCCCAGCATTTT. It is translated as CASSQDWDSSNQPQHF.

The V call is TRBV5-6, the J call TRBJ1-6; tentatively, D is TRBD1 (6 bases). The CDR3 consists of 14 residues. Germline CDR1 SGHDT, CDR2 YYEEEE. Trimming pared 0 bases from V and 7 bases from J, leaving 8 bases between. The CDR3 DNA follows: TGTGCCAGCAGCTTGGCCAGGGGCAATTCACCCCTCCACTTT. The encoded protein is CASSLARGNSPLHF. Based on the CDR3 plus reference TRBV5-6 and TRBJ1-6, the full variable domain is DAGVTQSPTHLIKTRGQQVTLRCSPKSGHDTVSWYQQALGQGPQFIFQYYEEEERQRGNFPDRFSGHQFPNYSSELNVNALLLGDSALYLCASSLARGNSPLHFGNGTRLTVT.

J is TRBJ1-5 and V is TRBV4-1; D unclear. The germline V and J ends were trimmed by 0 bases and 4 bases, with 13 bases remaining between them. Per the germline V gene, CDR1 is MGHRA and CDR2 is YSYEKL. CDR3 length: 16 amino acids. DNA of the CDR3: TGCGCCAGCAGCCAAGATAAATCGCCAGCTAATCAGCCCCAGCATTTT. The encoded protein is CASSQDKSPANQPQHF.

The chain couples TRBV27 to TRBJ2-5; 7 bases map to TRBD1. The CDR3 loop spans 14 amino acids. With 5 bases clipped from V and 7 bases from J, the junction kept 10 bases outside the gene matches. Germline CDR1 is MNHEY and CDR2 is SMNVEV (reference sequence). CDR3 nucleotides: TGTGCCAGCAGTACCCGGGACAGAGGGGGGACCCAGTACTTC. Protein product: CASSTRDRGGTQYF.

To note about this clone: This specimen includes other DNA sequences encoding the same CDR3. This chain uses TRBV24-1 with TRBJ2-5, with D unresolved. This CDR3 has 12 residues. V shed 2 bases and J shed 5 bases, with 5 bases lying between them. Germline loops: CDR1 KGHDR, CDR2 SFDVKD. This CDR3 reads CATSDSGETQYF. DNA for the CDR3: TGTGCCACCAGTGATTCCGGGGAGACCCAGTACTTC.

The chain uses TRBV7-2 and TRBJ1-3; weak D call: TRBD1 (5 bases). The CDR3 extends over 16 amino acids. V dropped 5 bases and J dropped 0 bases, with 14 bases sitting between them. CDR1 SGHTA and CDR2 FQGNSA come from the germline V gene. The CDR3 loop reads CASSLDLTASGNTIYF. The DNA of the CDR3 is TGTGCCAGCAGCCTTGATCTGACAGCCTCTGGAAACACCATATATTTT.

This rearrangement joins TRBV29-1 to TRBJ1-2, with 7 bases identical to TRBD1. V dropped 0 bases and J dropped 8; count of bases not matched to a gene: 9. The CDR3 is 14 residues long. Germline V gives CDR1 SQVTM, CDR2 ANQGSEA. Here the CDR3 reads CSVEEAQGVRGYTF. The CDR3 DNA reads TGCAGCGTTGAAGAGGCCCAGGGGGTACGAGGCTACACCTTC.

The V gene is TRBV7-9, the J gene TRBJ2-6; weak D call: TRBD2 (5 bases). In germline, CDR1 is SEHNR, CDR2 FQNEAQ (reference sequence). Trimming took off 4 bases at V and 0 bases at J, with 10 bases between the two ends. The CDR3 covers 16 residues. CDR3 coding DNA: TGTGCCAGCAGCTCCGGACTCCGCTCTGGGGCCAACGTCCTGACTTTC. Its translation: CASSSGLRSGANVLTF.

The CDR3 protein is CASSFTGLEAFF. In DNA form, the CDR3 reads TGTGCCAGCAGTTTCACAGGGCTTGAAGCTTTCTTT. V is TRBV2 and J is TRBJ1-1, with TRBD1 as a possible D gene (6 bases). The CDR3 totals 12 residues. Germline V lookup: CDR1 SNHLY, CDR2 FYNNEI. Trimming shortened V by 5 bases and J by 7 bases, and 11 bases separated the two germline ends.

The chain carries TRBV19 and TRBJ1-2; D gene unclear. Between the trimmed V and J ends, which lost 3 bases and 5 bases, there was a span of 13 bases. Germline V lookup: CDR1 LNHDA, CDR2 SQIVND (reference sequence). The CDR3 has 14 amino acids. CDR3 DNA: TGTGCCAGTAGTATTGCGGCTCGGGGTTATGGCTACACCTTC. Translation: CASSIAARGYGYTF.

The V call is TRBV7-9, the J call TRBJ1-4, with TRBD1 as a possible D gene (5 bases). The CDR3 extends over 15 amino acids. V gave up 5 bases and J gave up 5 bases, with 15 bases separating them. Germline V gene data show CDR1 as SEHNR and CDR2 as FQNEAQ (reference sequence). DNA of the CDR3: TGTGCCAGCAGCCGGCCGGCCAGGGAAAATGAAAAACTGTTTTTT. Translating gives CASSRPARENEKLFF. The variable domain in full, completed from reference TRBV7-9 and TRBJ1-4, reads DTGVSQNPRHKITKRGQNVTFRCDPISEHNRLYWYRQTLGQGPEFLTYFQNEAQLEKSRLLSDRFSAERPKGSFSTLEIQRTEQGDSAMYLCASSRPARENEKLFFGSGTQLSVL.

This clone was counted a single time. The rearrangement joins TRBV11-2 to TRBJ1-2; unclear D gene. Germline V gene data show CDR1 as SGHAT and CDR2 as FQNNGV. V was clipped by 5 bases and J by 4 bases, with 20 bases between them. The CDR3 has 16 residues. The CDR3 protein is CASSPTKLQSGYGYTF. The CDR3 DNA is TGTGCCAGCAGCCCCACAAAATTACAGAGTGGCTATGGCTACACCTTC.

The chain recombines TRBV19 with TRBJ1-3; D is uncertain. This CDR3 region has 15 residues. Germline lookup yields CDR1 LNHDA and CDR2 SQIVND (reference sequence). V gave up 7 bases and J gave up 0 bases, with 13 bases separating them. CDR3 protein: CASIKMDFSGNTIYF. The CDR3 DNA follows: TGTGCCAGTATTAAGATGGATTTCTCTGGAAACACCATATATTTT.

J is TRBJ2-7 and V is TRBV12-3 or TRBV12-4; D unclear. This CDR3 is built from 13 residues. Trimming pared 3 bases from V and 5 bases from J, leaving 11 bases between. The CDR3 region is CASSFDRSHEQYF. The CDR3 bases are TGTGCCAGCAGTTTCGACCGGTCTCACGAGCAGTACTTC.

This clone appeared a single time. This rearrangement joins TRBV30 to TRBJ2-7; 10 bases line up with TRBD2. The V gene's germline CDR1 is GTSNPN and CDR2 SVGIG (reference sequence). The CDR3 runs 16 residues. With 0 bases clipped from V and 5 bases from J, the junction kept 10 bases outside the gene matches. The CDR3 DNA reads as TGTGCCTGGAGTGTACGGGGTAGCGGGAGGACCCACGAGCAGTACTTC. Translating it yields CAWSVRGSGRTHEQYF.

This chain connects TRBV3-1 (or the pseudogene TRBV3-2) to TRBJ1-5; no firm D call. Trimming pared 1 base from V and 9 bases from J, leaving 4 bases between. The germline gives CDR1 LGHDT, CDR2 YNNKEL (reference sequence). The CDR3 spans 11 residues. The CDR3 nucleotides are TGTGCCAGCAGCCAAGGGGGGCCCCAGCATTTT. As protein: CASSQGGPQHF.

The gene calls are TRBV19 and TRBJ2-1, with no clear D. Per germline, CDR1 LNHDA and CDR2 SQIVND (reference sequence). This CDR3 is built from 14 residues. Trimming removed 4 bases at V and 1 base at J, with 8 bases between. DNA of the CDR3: TGTGCCAGTAGTAATGGGCTTTCCTACAATGAGCAGTTCTTC. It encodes CASSNGLSYNEQFF.

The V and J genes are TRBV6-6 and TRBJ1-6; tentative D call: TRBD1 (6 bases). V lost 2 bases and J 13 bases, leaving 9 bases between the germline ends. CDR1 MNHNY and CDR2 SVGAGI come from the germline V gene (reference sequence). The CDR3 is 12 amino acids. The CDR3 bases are TGTGCCAGCAGTTACGAGGGGGGGCCCCTCCACTTT. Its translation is CASSYEGGPLHF.

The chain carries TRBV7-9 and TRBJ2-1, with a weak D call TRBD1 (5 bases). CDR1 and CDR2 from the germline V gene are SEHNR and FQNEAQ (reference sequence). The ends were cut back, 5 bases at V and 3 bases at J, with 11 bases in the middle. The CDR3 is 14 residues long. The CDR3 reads CASSRSTVYNEQFF. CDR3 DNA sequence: TGTGCCAGCAGCCGATCGACAGTCTACAATGAGCAGTTCTTC.

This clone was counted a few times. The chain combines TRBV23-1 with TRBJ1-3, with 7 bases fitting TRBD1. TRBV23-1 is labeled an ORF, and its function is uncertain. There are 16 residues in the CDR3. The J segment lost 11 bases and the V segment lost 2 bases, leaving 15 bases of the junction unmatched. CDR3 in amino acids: CASSQPLDRPKDAIYF. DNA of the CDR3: TGCGCCAGCAGTCAACCATTGGACAGGCCTAAAGATGCCATATATTTT.

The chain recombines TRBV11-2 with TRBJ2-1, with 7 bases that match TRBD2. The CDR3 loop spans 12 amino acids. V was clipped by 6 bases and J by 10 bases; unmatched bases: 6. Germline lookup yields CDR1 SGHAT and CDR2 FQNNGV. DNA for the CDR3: TGTGCCAGCAGTTCGACTAGCAACGAGCAGTTCTTC. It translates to CASSSTSNEQFF. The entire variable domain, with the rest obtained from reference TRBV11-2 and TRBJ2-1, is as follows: EAGVAQSPRYKIIEKRQSVAFWCNPISGHATLYWYQQILGQGPKLLIQFQNNGVVDDSQLPKDRFSAERLKGVDSTLKIQPAKLEDSAVYLCASSSTSNEQFFGPGTRLTVL.